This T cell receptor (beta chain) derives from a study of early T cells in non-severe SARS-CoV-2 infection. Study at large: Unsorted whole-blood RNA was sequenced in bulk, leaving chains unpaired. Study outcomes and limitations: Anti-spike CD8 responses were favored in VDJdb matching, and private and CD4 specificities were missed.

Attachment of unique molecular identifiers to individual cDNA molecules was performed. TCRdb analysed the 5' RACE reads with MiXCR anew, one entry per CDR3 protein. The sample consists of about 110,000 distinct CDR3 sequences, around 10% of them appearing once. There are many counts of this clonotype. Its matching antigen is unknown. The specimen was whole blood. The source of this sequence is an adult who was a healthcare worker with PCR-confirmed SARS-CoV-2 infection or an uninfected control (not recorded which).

CDR3 region: CATSGTSGITDTQYF. In DNA form, the CDR3 reads TGTGCCACCAGTGGGACTAGCGGCATAACAGATACGCAGTATTTT. This chain connects TRBV24-1 to TRBJ2-3; 10 nucleotides line up with TRBD2. CDR1 is KGHDR, CDR2 SFDVKD, per germline. The V gene end was trimmed by 5 bases and the J gene end by 3 bases; junction bases not matched to a gene: 4. This CDR3 is built from 15 residues.